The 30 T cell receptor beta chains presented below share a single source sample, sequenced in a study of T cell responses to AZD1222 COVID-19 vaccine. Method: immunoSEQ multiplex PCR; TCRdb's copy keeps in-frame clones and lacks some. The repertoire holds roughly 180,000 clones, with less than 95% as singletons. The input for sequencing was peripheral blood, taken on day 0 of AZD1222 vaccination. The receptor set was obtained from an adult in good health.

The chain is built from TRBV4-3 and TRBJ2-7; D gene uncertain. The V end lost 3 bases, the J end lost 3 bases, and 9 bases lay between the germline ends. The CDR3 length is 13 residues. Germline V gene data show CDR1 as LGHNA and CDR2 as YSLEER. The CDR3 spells CASSQRTNYEQYF. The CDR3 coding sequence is TGCGCCAGCAGCCAGCGCACCAACTACGAGCAGTACTTC.

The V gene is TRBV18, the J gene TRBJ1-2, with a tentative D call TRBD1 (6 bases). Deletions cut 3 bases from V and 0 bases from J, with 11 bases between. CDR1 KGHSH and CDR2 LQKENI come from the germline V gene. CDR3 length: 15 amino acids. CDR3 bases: TGTGCCAGCTCACCCGGACAGACCACTAACTATGGCTACACCTTC. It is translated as CASSPGQTTNYGYTF.

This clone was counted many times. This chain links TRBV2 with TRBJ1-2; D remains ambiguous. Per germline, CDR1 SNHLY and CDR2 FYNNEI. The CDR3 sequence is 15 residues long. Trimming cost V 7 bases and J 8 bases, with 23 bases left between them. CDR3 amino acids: CASTGSGSGVKGYTF. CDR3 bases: TGTGCCAGCACGGGGAGCGGTTCCGGGGTAAAGGGCTACACCTTC.

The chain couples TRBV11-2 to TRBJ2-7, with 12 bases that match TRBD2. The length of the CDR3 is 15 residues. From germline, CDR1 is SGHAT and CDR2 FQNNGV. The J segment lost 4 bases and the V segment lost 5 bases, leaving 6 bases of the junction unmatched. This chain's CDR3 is CASSPRLAGAYEQYF. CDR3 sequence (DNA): TGTGCCAGCAGCCCGCGACTAGCGGGGGCTTACGAGCAGTACTTC.

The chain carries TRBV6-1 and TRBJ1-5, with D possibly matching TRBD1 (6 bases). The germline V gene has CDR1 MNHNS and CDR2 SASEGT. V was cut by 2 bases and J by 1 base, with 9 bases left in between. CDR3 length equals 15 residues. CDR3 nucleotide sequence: TGTGCCAGCAGTGAACCGGGGGCGAGCAATCAGCCCCAGCATTTT. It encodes CASSEPGASNQPQHF.

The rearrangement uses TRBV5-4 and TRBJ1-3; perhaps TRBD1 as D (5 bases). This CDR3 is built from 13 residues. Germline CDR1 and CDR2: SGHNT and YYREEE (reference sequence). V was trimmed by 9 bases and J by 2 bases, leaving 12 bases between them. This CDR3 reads CATQGFAGNTIYF. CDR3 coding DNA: TGTGCCACTCAGGGCTTCGCTGGAAACACCATATATTTT.

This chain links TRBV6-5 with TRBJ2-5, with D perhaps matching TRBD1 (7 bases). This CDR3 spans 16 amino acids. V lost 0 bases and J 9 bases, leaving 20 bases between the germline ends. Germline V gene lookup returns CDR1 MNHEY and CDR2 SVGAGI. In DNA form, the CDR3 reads TGTGCCAGCAGTTACTCGAATAGGGGGCGGACTACGGCCCAGTACTTC. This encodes CASSYSNRGRTTAQYF.

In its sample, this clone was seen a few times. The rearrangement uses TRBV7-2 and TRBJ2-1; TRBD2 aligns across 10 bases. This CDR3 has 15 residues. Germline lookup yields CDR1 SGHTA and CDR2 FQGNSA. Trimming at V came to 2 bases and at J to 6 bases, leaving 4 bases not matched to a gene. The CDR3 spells CASSLTSGALNEQFF. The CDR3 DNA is TGTGCCAGCAGCTTAACTAGCGGGGCGCTCAATGAGCAGTTCTTC.

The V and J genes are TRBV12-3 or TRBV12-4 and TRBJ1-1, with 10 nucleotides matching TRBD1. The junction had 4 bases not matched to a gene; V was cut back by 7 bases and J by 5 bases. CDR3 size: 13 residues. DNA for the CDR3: TGTGCCAGCACCGACAGGGGGCGGACTGAAGCTTTCTTT. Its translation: CASTDRGRTEAFF.

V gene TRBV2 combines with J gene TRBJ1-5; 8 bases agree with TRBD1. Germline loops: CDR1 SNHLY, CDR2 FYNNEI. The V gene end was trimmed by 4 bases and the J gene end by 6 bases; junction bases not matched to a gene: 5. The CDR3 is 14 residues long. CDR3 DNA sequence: TGTGCCAGCAGTGGACAGGGGAGAGCTCAGCCCCAGCATTTT. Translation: CASSGQGRAQPQHF.

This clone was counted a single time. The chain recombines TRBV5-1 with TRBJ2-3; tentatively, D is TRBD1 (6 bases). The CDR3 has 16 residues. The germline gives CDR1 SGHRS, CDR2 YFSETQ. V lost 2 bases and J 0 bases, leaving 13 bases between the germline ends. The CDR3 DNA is TGCGCCAGCAGCTTTGGTTCCAGGGGTAGCACAGATACGCAGTATTTT. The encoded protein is CASSFGSRGSTDTQYF. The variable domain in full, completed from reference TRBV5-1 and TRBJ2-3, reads KAGVTQTPRYLIKTRGQQVTLSCSPISGHRSVSWYQQTPGQGLQFLFEYFSETQRNKGNFPGRFSGRQFSNSRSEMNVSTLELGDSALYLCASSFGSRGSTDTQYFGPGTRLTVL.

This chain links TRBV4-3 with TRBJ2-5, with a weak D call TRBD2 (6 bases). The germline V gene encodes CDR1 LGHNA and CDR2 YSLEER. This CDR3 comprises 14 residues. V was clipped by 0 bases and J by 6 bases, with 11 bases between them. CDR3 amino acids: CASSQDMGRQTQYF. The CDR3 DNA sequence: TGCGCCAGCAGCCAAGATATGGGGAGGCAGACCCAGTACTTC.

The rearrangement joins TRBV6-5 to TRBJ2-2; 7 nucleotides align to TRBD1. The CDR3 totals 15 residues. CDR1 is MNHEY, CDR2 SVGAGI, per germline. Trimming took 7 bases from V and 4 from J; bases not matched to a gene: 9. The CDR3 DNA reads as TGTGCCAGCACCCAGGGGGTTGGCGGCACCGGGGAGCTGTTTTTT. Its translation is CASTQGVGGTGELFF.

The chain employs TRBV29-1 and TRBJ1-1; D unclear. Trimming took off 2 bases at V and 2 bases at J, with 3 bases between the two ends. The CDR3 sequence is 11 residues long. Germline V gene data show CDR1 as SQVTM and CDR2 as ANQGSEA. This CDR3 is CSVETNTEAFF. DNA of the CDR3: TGCAGCGTTGAAACTAACACTGAAGCTTTCTTT.

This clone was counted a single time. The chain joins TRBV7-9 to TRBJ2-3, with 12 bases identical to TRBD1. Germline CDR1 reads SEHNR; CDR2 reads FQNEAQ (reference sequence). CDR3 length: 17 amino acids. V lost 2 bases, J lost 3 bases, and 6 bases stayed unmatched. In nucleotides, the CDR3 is TGTGCCAGCAGCTTACCGGGACAGGGGGCGCGGACAGATACGCAGTATTTT. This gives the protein CASSLPGQGARTDTQYF.

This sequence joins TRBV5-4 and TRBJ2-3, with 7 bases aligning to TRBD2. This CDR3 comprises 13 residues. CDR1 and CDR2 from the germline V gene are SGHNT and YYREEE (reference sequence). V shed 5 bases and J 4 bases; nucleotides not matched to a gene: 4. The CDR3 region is CASRRAGADTQYF. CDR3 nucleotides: TGTGCCAGCAGGCGGGCGGGGGCAGATACGCAGTATTTT.

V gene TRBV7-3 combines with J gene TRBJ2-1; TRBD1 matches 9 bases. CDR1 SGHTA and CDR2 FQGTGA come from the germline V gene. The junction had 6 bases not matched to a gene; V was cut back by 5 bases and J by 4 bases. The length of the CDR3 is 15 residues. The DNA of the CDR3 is TGTGCCAGCAGCAAAACAGGGGGCGCGTACAATGAGCAGTTCTTC. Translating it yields CASSKTGGAYNEQFF. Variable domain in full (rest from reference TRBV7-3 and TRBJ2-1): GAGVSQTPSNKVTEKGKYVELRCDPISGHTALYWYRQSLGQGPEFLIYFQGTGAADDSGLPNDRFFAVRPEGSVSTLKIQRTERGDSAVYLCASSKTGGAYNEQFFGPGTRLTVL.

The CDR3 region has the DNA TGTGCCAGCAGCGAACCGGGACGGAGCCTAGGGAGCTCCTACGAGCAGTACTTC. Protein sequence: CASSEPGRSLGSSYEQYF. The chain is built from TRBV14 and TRBJ2-7, with D perhaps matching TRBD1 or TRBD2 (5 bases each). CDR1 SGHDN and CDR2 FVKESK come from the germline V gene. This CDR3 contains 18 residues. Trimming left V 5 bases short and J 0 bases short, with 23 bases between.

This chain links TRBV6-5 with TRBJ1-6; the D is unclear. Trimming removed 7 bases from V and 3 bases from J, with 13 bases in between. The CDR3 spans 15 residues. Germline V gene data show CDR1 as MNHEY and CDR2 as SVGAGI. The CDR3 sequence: CASKLAGIYNSPLHF. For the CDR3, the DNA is TGTGCCAGCAAGTTGGCGGGGATCTATAATTCACCCCTCCACTTT.

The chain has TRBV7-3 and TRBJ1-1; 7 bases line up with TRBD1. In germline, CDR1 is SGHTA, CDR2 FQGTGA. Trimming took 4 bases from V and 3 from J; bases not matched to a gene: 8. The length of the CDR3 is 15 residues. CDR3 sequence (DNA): TGTGCCAGCAGCTCTCCTGACAGGGCCGACACTGAAGCTTTCTTT. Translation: CASSSPDRADTEAFF.

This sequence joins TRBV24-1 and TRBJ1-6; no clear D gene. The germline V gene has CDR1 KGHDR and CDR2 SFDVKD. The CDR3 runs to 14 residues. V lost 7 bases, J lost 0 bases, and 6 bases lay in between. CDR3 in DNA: TGTGCCACCAGAAATAGCTCCTATAATTCACCCCTCCACTTT. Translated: CATRNSSYNSPLHF.

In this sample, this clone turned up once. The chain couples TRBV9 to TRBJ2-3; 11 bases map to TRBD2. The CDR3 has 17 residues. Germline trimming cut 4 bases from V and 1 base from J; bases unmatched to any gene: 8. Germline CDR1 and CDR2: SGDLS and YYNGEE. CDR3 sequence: CASSSSPTSGGTDTQYF. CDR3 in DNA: TGTGCCAGCAGCTCCTCACCGACTAGCGGGGGCACAGATACGCAGTATTTT. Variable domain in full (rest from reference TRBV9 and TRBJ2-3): DSGVTQTPKHLITATGQRVTLRCSPRSGDLSVYWYQQSLDQGLQFLIQYYNGEERAKGNILERFSAQQFPDLHSELNLSSLELGDSALYFCASSSSPTSGGTDTQYFGPGTRLTVL.

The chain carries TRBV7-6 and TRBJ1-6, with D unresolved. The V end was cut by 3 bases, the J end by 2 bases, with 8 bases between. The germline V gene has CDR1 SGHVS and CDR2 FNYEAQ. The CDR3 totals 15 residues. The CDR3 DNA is TGTGCCAGCAGCTTCGCAGTAACCTATAATTCACCCCTCCACTTT. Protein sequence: CASSFAVTYNSPLHF.

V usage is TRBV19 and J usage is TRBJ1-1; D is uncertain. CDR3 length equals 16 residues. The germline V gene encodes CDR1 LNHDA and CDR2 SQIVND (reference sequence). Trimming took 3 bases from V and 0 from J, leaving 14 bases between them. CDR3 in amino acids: CASSIIGLSMNTEAFF. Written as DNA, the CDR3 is TGTGCCAGTAGTATCATCGGGCTTTCGATGAACACTGAAGCTTTCTTT. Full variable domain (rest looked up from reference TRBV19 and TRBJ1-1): DGGITQSPKYLFRKEGQNVTLSCEQNLNHDAMYWYRQDPGQGLRLIYYSQIVNDFQKGDIAEGYSVSREKKESFPLTVTSAQKNPTAFYLCASSIIGLSMNTEAFFGQGTRLTVV.

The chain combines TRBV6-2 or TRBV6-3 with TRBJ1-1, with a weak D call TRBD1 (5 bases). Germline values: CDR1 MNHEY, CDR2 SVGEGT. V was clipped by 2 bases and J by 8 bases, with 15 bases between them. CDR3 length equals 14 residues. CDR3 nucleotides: TGTGCCAGCAGTTACCTGGCCTTGGGGGAGGAAGCTTTCTTT. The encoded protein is CASSYLALGEEAFF.

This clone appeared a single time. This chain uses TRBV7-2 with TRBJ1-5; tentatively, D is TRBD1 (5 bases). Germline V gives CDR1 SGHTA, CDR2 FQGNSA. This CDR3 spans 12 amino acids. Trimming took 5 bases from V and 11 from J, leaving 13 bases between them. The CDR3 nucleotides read TGTGCCAGCAGCCCGCCTAGAGGGGCCCAGCATTTT. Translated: CASSPPRGAQHF.

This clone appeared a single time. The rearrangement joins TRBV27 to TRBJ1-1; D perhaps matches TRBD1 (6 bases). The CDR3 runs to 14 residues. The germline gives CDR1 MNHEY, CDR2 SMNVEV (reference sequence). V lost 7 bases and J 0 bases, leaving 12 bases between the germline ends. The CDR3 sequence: CASKGGFMNTEAFF. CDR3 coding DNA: TGTGCCAGCAAGGGGGGGTTTATGAACACTGAAGCTTTCTTT.

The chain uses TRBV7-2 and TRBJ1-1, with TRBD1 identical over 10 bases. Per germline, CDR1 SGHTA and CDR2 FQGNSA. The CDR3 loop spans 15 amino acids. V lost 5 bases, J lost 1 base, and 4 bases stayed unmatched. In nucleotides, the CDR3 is TGTGCCAGCAGCGCCTGGACAGGGGGGAACACTGAAGCTTTCTTT. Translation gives CASSAWTGGNTEAFF.

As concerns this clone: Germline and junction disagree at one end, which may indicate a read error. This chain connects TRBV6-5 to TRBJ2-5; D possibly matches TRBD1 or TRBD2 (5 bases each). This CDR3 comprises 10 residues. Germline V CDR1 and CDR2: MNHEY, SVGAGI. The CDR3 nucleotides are TGTGCCACCCCAAACGGGACCACTCACTTC. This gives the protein CATPNGTTHF.

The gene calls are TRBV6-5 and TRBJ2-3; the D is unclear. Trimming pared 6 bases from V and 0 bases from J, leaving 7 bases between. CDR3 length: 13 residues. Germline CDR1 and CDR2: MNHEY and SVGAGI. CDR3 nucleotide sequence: TGTGCCAGCAGAGACGGAAGCACAGATACGCAGTATTTT. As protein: CASRDGSTDTQYF.